This TCR beta chain derives from a study of cytomegalovirus exposure and HLA in healthy donors. Primers for the PCR totalled 60 Vbeta and 13 Jbeta. Profiling relied on immunoSEQ multiplex PCR, and the TCRdb table lists in-frame clones only, not all of them. The data contain tens of thousands of clones, around three quarters of them singletons. Trimming shortened V by 5 bases and J by 6 bases, and 16 bases separated the two germline ends. Looked up from germline, CDR1 is SGHAT and CDR2 is FQNNGV. This CDR3 has 14 residues. Sequencing was done on a sample of PBMCs. This chain uses TRBV11-2 with TRBJ1-1, with a possible D match to TRBD1 (6 bases). This TCR came from a man aged 50-59 years in good health and CMV-seronegative. The chain's CDR3 is CASSEGLRQAEAFF. CDR3 coding DNA: TGTGCCAGCAGCGAGGGGCTAAGACAGGCTGAAGCTTTCTTT.